These 29 T cell receptor beta chains were all obtained from the same sample, sequenced in a study of PD-L1 blockade in urothelial cancer. Profiled with immunoSEQ multiplex PCR; TCRdb holds only in-frame clones, not every one. The profile shows roughly 26,000 clones, approximately 86% of them singletons. This specimen consisted of PBMCs, obtained around atezolizumab (anti-PD-L1) treatment. Source of these receptors: a man aged 55 to 70 with urothelial cancer.

The chain links TRBV30 to TRBJ2-3; tentative D call: TRBD2 (7 bases). Trimming pared 4 bases from V and 4 bases from J, leaving 27 bases between. In germline, CDR1 is GTSNPN, CDR2 SVGIG (reference sequence). The CDR3 runs 18 residues. CDR3 bases: TGTGCCTGGACCGTTGGGGGCGGGGGCCCTCAAGGCGCAGATACGCAGTATTTT. Protein sequence: CAWTVGGGGPQGADTQYF.

The chain joins TRBV5-1 to TRBJ2-7; weak D call: TRBD1 (5 bases). Trimming stripped 3 bases from V and 2 bases from J, with 9 bases between. Germline V gene lookup returns CDR1 SGHRS and CDR2 YFSETQ. The CDR3 covers 13 residues. The CDR3 DNA follows: TGCGCCAGCAGCTCAGACAGTGCCTACGAGCAGTACTTC. This gives the protein CASSSDSAYEQYF.

This clone turned up a few times. CDR3 loop: CASSPGGKFPLHF. DNA of the CDR3: TGTGCCAGCTCACCAGGAGGTAAATTCCCCCTCCACTTT. The V call is TRBV18, the J call TRBJ1-6; D is ambiguous. The CDR3 sequence is 13 residues long. Trimming removed 2 bases at V and 13 bases at J, with 12 bases between. Germline values: CDR1 KGHSH, CDR2 LQKENI.

V and J are TRBV11-2 and TRBJ1-4; D is possibly TRBD1 (5 bases). The V and J ends lost 6 bases and 0 bases respectively, with 11 bases between them. Germline V lookup: CDR1 SGHAT, CDR2 FQNNGV. There are 15 residues in the CDR3. The CDR3 DNA reads as TGTGCCAGCAGTTACGACAGAGCAACTAATGAAAAACTGTTTTTT. This sequence encodes CASSYDRATNEKLFF.

This chain connects TRBV30 to TRBJ2-1; D is undetermined. Germline V gives CDR1 GTSNPN, CDR2 SVGIG (reference sequence). Trimming cost V 2 bases and J 7 bases, with 18 bases left between them. The CDR3 totals 15 residues. In DNA, the CDR3 is TGTGCCTGGAGTCGCGAAGACCGACCGGGTAATGAGCAGTTCTTC. Translating gives CAWSREDRPGNEQFF.

This clone was counted between two and nine times. The rearrangement uses TRBV21-1 and TRBJ1-5. TRBV21-1 is a listed pseudogene. This CDR3 has 16 amino acids. This chain's CDR3 is CASSKGDPPEGQPQHF. The CDR3 bases are TGTGCCAGCAGCAAAGGCGACCCTCCTGAGGGTCAGCCCCAGCATTTT.

The chain links TRBV7-6 to TRBJ1-1, with a weak D call TRBD1 (5 bases). The CDR3 length is 14 residues. The ends were cut back, 0 bases at V and 6 bases at J, with 11 bases in the middle. CDR1 is SGHVS and CDR2 is FNYEAQ in the germline V gene. The CDR3 region has the DNA TGTGCCAGCAGCTTAGCGTCCAGGGTCGCTGAAGCTTTCTTT. Protein: CASSLASRVAEAFF.

This clone has only a few counts. The chain recombines TRBV30 with TRBJ1-5; TRBD1 is a possible D gene (5 bases). Germline-derived CDR1 and CDR2 are GTSNPN and SVGIG (reference sequence). There are 16 residues in the CDR3. The V end lost 0 bases, the J end lost 4 bases, and 16 bases lay between the germline ends. CDR3 DNA sequence: TGTGCCTGGAGTGTACCAAGGGGATACGGTAATCAGCCCCAGCATTTT. Protein sequence: CAWSVPRGYGNQPQHF.

The table lists this clone with a few counts. Sequence at one end of the junction differs from germline and may be a read error. The J gene is TRBJ1-4, the V gene TRBV6-1, with unresolved D. The germline V gene has CDR1 MNHNS and CDR2 SASEGT. The CDR3 contains 11 residues. This CDR3 is CASSDGPGKIF. Here the CDR3 DNA reads TGTGCCAGCAGTGACGGCCCGGGTAAAATTTTT.

The V and J genes are TRBV19 and TRBJ1-6; D is unresolved. The CDR3 consists of 13 residues. Germline values: CDR1 LNHDA, CDR2 SQIVND (reference sequence). The V gene lost 7 bases and the J gene lost 7 bases, with 11 bases spanning the gap. The CDR3 DNA follows: TGTGCCAGTAAGCGAAGGGAGAATTCACCCCTCCACTTT. It yields the protein CASKRRENSPLHF.

This clone was found once. The V call is TRBV7-3, the J call TRBJ2-2, with D unresolved. The CDR3 runs 13 residues. Looked up from germline, CDR1 is SGHTA and CDR2 is FQGTGA. Trimming removed 1 base at V and 6 bases at J, with 6 bases between. CDR3 sequence: CASSLIASGELFF. The CDR3, as DNA: TGTGCCAGCAGCTTAATCGCGTCCGGGGAGCTGTTTTTT.

The V and J genes are TRBV11-2 and TRBJ1-2; 8 nucleotides agree with TRBD1. The CDR3 is 16 residues long. CDR1 and CDR2 from the germline V gene are SGHAT and FQNNGV. The V and J ends lost 8 bases and 2 bases, in that order; junction bases with no gene match: 13. CDR3 nucleotides: TGTGCCAGCTCTCTGGCCCAGGGGGCACAAAACTATGGCTACACCTTC. It codes for CASSLAQGAQNYGYTF.

The V gene is TRBV6-1, the J gene TRBJ2-5, with a tentative D call TRBD1 (5 bases). Looked up from germline, CDR1 is MNHNS and CDR2 is SASEGT. The CDR3 is 14 amino acids. Trimming took off 0 bases at V and 9 bases at J, with 14 bases between the two ends. The CDR3 loop is CASSEAQGRRSQYF. CDR3 sequence (DNA): TGTGCCAGCAGTGAAGCGCAGGGCAGACGGTCCCAGTACTTC.

The chain recombines TRBV6-5 with TRBJ1-2; TRBD1 matches at 7 bases. The length of the CDR3 is 14 residues. With 5 bases clipped from V and 2 bases from J, the junction kept 5 bases outside the gene matches. The germline V gene encodes CDR1 MNHEY and CDR2 SVGAGI. DNA for the CDR3: TGTGCCAGCAGTGACGTGGACAGGAACTATGGCTACACCTTC. Translated, it gives CASSDVDRNYGYTF.

The genes are TRBV7-2 and TRBJ2-7; a possible D gene is TRBD2 (5 bases). Trimming shortened V by 5 bases and J by 2 bases, and 10 bases separated the two germline ends. CDR3 size: 13 residues. The germline CDR1 and CDR2 sequences are SGHTA and FQGNSA. In nucleotides, the CDR3 is TGTGCCAGCAGCCCGCGGGCCGCCTACGAGCAGTACTTC. As protein: CASSPRAAYEQYF.

Turning to this clone: At one boundary the junction diverges from the germline segment, which might be a read error. The chain recombines TRBV4-2 with TRBJ2-2; 10 positions agree with TRBD1. The CDR3 has 15 residues. Germline lookup yields CDR1 LGHNA and CDR2 YNFKEQ. CDR3 amino acids: CASSQLKSGTGALFF. The CDR3 coding sequence is TGTGCCAGCAGCCAACTTAAGTCAGGGACAGGGGCGCTGTTTTTT.

The chain employs TRBV4-1 and TRBJ1-4; D perhaps matches TRBD1 (5 bases). CDR1 and CDR2 from the germline V gene are MGHRA and YSYEKL. CDR3 size: 15 residues. V lost 0 bases to trimming and J lost 4 bases, with 9 bases between them. Written as DNA, the CDR3 is TGCGCCAGCAGCCAAGACCGGGGGGGTAATGAAAAACTGTTTTTT. This gives the protein CASSQDRGGNEKLFF.

This clone has only one observation. The CDR3 loop reads CASSQHQPGNNEQFF. The CDR3 region has the DNA TGTGCCAGCAGCCAACACCAACCCGGGAACAATGAGCAGTTCTTC. The chain employs TRBV7-2 and TRBJ2-1; a weak D match, TRBD2 (5 bases). The CDR3 is 15 residues long. Per the germline V gene, CDR1 is SGHTA and CDR2 is FQGNSA. V was clipped by 5 bases and J by 5 bases, with 16 bases between them.

The chain recombines TRBV7-6 with TRBJ1-4; weak D call: TRBD1 (5 bases). The V gene's germline CDR1 is SGHVS and CDR2 FNYEAQ. This CDR3 has 15 amino acids. The ends were cut back, 5 bases at V and 5 bases at J, with 15 bases in the middle. The CDR3 here is CASSRQLGGNEKLFF. CDR3 DNA sequence: TGTGCCAGCAGCCGCCAACTGGGGGGAAATGAAAAACTGTTTTTT.

Worth noting for this clone: Other DNA variants within this sample encode the same CDR3. V and J are TRBV6-1 and TRBJ1-2, with TRBD1 as a possible D gene (6 bases). This CDR3 spans 14 amino acids. The V and J ends lost 3 bases and 2 bases respectively, with 10 bases between them. CDR1 is MNHNS and CDR2 is SASEGT in the germline V gene. The CDR3, as DNA: TGTGCCAGCAGTGATGTGGACAGAAACTATGGCTACACCTTC. This encodes CASSDVDRNYGYTF.

This clone showed up just a few times. V gene TRBV11-3 combines with J gene TRBJ1-6; maybe TRBD1 (6 bases). With 5 bases removed from V and 0 bases from J, the gap between germline ends came to 11 bases. Per the germline V gene, CDR1 is SGHNT and CDR2 is YENEEA. The CDR3 is 16 residues long. CDR3 sequence reads: CASSHRESSYNSPLHF. CDR3 bases: TGTGCCAGCAGCCACAGGGAGAGCTCCTATAATTCACCCCTCCACTTT. Filled out from reference TRBV11-3 and TRBJ1-6, the complete variable domain reads EAGVVQSPRYKIIEKKQPVAFWCNPISGHNTLYWYLQNLGQGPELLIRYENEEAVDDSQLPKDRFSAERLKGVDSTLKIQPAELGDSAVYLCASSHRESSYNSPLHFGNGTRLTVT.

This sequence joins TRBV5-4 and TRBJ1-6; a possible D gene is TRBD1 (5 bases). The CDR3 runs to 15 residues. The germline V and J ends were trimmed by 4 bases and 4 bases, with 12 bases remaining between them. Germline loops: CDR1 SGHNT, CDR2 YYREEE (reference sequence). The CDR3 spells CASSTWGGYNSPLHF. CDR3 nucleotides: TGTGCCAGCAGCACCTGGGGCGGTTATAATTCACCCCTCCACTTT.

The chain combines TRBV5-1 with TRBJ2-7; TRBD2 might be the D (6 bases). Germline V CDR1 and CDR2: SGHRS, YFSETQ. Trimming removed 0 bases from V and 5 bases from J, with 12 bases in between. CDR3 length equals 14 residues. The CDR3 sequence: CASSLEGGNHEQYF. Here the CDR3 DNA reads TGCGCCAGCAGCTTGGAGGGCGGGAACCACGAGCAGTACTTC.

The chain employs TRBV6-6 and TRBJ2-2, with TRBD1 as a possible D gene (6 bases). This CDR3 has 15 amino acids. Germline V gene data show CDR1 as MNHNY and CDR2 as SVGAGI (reference sequence). V dropped 6 bases and J dropped 0 bases, with 11 bases sitting between them. The CDR3 sequence: CASSRGQTNTGELFF. In DNA form, the CDR3 reads TGTGCCAGCAGCCGCGGACAGACGAACACCGGGGAGCTGTTTTTT.

V and J are TRBV5-5 and TRBJ1-5; D remains ambiguous. Trimming took 5 bases from V and 0 from J, leaving 9 bases between them. The CDR3 spans 14 residues. CDR1 and CDR2 (germline): SGHKS, YYEKEE (reference sequence). CDR3 region: CASSQAPSNQPQHF. The CDR3 DNA is TGTGCCAGCAGTCAGGCCCCTAGCAATCAGCCCCAGCATTTT.

The V gene is TRBV11-2, the J gene TRBJ2-7; 12 nucleotides align to TRBD1. V dropped 4 bases and J dropped 7; count of bases not matched to a gene: 5. The CDR3 loop spans 14 amino acids. Germline CDR1 is SGHAT and CDR2 is FQNNGV. The CDR3 nucleotides are TGTGCCAGCAGCTCGGGACAGGGGGCGGTGGAGCAGTACTTC. Protein sequence: CASSSGQGAVEQYF.

The CDR3 sequence is CASSFGRGSVETQYF. DNA of the CDR3: TGTGCCAGCAGCTTTGGTAGGGGGAGTGTAGAGACCCAGTACTTC. The gene calls are TRBV7-2 and TRBJ2-5; TRBD1 is a possible D gene (6 bases). The CDR3 is made up of 15 amino acids. Trimming removed 3 bases from V and 4 bases from J, with 15 bases in between. The germline CDR1 and CDR2 sequences are SGHTA and FQGNSA. Variable domain in full (rest from reference TRBV7-2 and TRBJ2-5): GAGVSQSPSNKVTEKGKDVELRCDPISGHTALYWYRQSLGQGLEFLIYFQGNSAPDKSGLPSDRFSAERTGGSVSTLTIQRTQQEDSAVYLCASSFGRGSVETQYFGPGTRLLVL.

This clone came up once. This chain uses TRBV6-1 with TRBJ2-3, with 8 bases lining up with TRBD1. The CDR3 has 14 residues. Germline values: CDR1 MNHNS, CDR2 SASEGT. V lost 8 bases, J lost 4 bases, and 8 bases stayed unmatched. For the CDR3, the DNA is TGTGCCAGCGGGCAGGGGGCGTTTTCAGATACGCAGTATTTT. Residues: CASGQGAFSDTQYF.

The chain carries TRBV6-6 and TRBJ1-5, with 7 bases fitting TRBD1. The V gene's germline CDR1 is MNHNY and CDR2 SVGAGI (reference sequence). CDR3 length equals 14 residues. J gave up 2 bases and V 6 bases, and 4 bases lay outside the gene matches. In nucleotides, the CDR3 is TGTGCCAGCAGCGACAGGGAAGGCAATCAGCCCCAGCATTTT. Protein sequence: CASSDREGNQPQHF.